This TCR beta chain was captured in a study of T cell responses to AZD1222 COVID-19 vaccine. Findings of the study overall: A rise in Spike-specific TCR breadth and depth followed two AZD1222 doses. Donors skewed white British and female; clonal diversity was possibly underestimated. Spike-wide coverage was observed for vaccine-associated CD4 TCRs, with dominant responses at 160-218 and 743-854.

Germline CDR1 MGHRA, CDR2 YSYEKL. The CDR3 has 14 residues. V dropped 5 bases and J dropped 7 bases, with 15 bases sitting between them. A note on this clone: Its antigen is undetermined.

Method: immunoSEQ multiplex PCR; TCRdb's copy keeps in-frame clones and lacks some. The repertoire consists of 150,000 or so clones, with 75% to 95% occurring once and the leading ten covering roughly 2.8%. The rearrangement links TRBV4-1 to TRBJ1-5; D not certain. This TCR was sampled from an adult in good health. This sample comprised peripheral blood, obtained on day 0 of MenACWY control vaccination. The CDR3 loop is CASSNMGSGQPQHF. In DNA form, the CDR3 reads TGCGCCAGCAGCAATATGGGTTCCGGACAGCCCCAGCATTTT.